One and the same sample provided the 7 T cell receptor beta chains below, sequenced in a study of regulatory T cells in long-lasting Graves disease. According to the study, TCR beta libraries were built with iRepertoire HTBI primers and CDR3-region Arm-PCR. Each CDR3 protein gets one entry after TCRdb re-called the multiplex PCR reads with MiXCR. The table has roughly 610,000 distinct CDR3 sequences, around 17% seen once. Time point: newly diagnosed GD, antithyroid drugs for less than 3 months. RNA from PBMCs was the source of the TCR library. This sample was shared with a second study, whose subject was T cells in Graves' hyperthyroidism and ophthalmopathy.

The specimen was peripheral blood mononuclear cells (PBMCs), collected at new diagnosis, from a patient treated with antithyroid drugs. These receptors originate from a woman aged 25 to 39 with Graves disease.

A few counts support this clonotype. This chain joins TRBV12-5 and TRBJ2-2, with TRBD1 matching over 8 bases. V lost 0 bases and J lost 3; bases outside the gene matches: 0. Looked up from germline, CDR1 is LGHNT and CDR2 is FRNRAP. The CDR3 extends over 15 amino acids. The CDR3, as DNA: TGTGCTAGTGGTTTGGTACAGGGGGACACCGGGGAGCTGTTTTTT. This codes for CASGLVQGDTGELFF.

Concerning this clonotype: The CDR3 end shows no conserved phenylalanine or tryptophan, and so a read error is likely. This chain joins TRBV20-1 and TRBJ2-5, with TRBD1 identical over 11 bases. Germline V gene sequence: CDR1 DFQATT, CDR2 SNEGSKA (reference sequence). The junction had 8 bases not matched to a gene; V was cut back by 3 bases and J by 2 bases. CDR3 length: 16 amino acids. Here the CDR3 DNA reads TGCAGTGCTAGGCCCCGGGACAGGGGGAGGCAAGAGACCCAGTACTCC. Translation gives CSARPRDRGRQETQYS.

V is TRBV7-6 and J is TRBJ2-2; no reliable D call. Between the trimmed V and J ends, which lost 5 bases and 6 bases, there was a span of 7 bases. Germline V gives CDR1 SGHVS, CDR2 FNYEAQ. The CDR3 sequence is 12 residues long. The CDR3 is CASSPTAGELFF. The CDR3 DNA reads TGTGCCAGCAGCCCGACCGCCGGGGAGCTGTTTTTT.

V is TRBV20-1 and J is TRBJ2-1; 9 bases align to TRBD2. The CDR3 is made up of 15 amino acids. The ends lost 0 bases at V and 10 bases at J; junction bases unmatched: 10. The germline gives CDR1 DFQATT, CDR2 SNEGSKA (reference sequence). The CDR3 loop reads CSARDLSGGPREQFF. The CDR3 DNA is TGCAGTGCTAGAGATCTTAGCGGGGGCCCCAGGGAGCAGTTCTTC.

In nucleotides, the CDR3 is TGTGCCTCTAACAGCGGGAGGGGTATTGAGCAGTTCTTC. This translates into CASNSGRGIEQFF. The chain has TRBV30 and TRBJ2-1, with TRBD2 matching over 10 bases. Looked up from germline, CDR1 is GTSNPN and CDR2 is SVGIG (reference sequence). V trimming: 7 bases; J trimming: 9 bases; junction bases outside the gene matches: 9. The CDR3 is made up of 13 amino acids.

This chain uses TRBV13 with TRBJ1-6, with 7 bases matching TRBD1. J gave up 0 bases and V 4 bases, and 12 bases lay outside the gene matches. Germline CDR1 reads PRHDT; CDR2 reads FYEKMQ (reference sequence). The CDR3 contains 19 residues. This chain's CDR3 is CASSSLRQGRSSYNSPLHF. As DNA, the CDR3 is TGTGCCAGCAGCTCCCTCCGACAGGGTCGGAGCTCCTATAATTCACCCCTCCACTTT. Supplemented by reference TRBV13 and TRBJ1-6, the full variable domain reads AAGVIQSPRHLIKEKRETATLKCYPIPRHDTVYWYQQGPGQDPQFLISFYEKMQSDKGSIPDRFSAQQFSDYHSELNMSSLELGDSALYFCASSSLRQGRSSYNSPLHFGNGTRLTVT.

The genes are TRBV3-1 and TRBJ2-7; maybe TRBD1 (5 bases). This CDR3 contains 14 residues. From germline, CDR1 is LGHDT and CDR2 YNNKEL (reference sequence). Trimming removed 3 bases at V and 2 bases at J, with 11 bases between. The CDR3 bases are TGTGCCAGCAGCCATCAGGGTAAGGCCTACGAGCAGTACTTC. Its protein is CASSHQGKAYEQYF.